The rows below give T cell receptor beta chains drawn from one sample of a study of beta chain features in type 1 diabetes. Sequencing was performed with immunoSEQ multiplex PCR; in TCRdb, only in-frame clones are kept and a portion is missing. The repertoire holds approximately 100,000 clones, less than 40% seen once, with about 0.063% in the top ten. Specimen: stem cell memory CD4+ T cells from blood. These receptors came from a woman between 18 and 29 years old in good health. Both conserved end residues are part of each CDR3. Fields, in order: CDR3 DNA, CDR3 protein, J gene, D gene, clone size, V gene. D genes are given only for firm matches. Clone size is given for some rows only: seen once, a few or many times, or a class if the clone is expanded.

CDR3 DNA: TGTGCCAGCAGCTTAGGGCGGGGGACCTACGAGCAGTACTTC
CDR3 protein: CASSLGRGTYEQYF
J gene: TRBJ2-7
D gene: TRBD2
clone size: NA
V gene: TRBV7-6

CDR3 DNA: TGCGCCAGCAGCCAAGCGGGCAGGGACCCACGGGAGACCCAGTACTTC
CDR3 protein: CASSQAGRDPRETQYF
J gene: TRBJ2-5
D gene: NA
clone size: NA
V gene: TRBV7-9

CDR3 DNA: TGCGCCAGCAGCGAAAGCAGGGGGCTCAGCTCTGGGGCCAACGTCCTGACTTTC
CDR3 protein: CASSESRGLSSGANVLTF
J gene: TRBJ2-6
D gene: TRBD1
clone size: NA
V gene: TRBV5-1

CDR3 DNA: TGTGCCAGCCGACTAGCGGGCCGGGAGACCCAGTACTTC
CDR3 protein: CASRLAGRETQYF
J gene: TRBJ2-5
D gene: TRBD2
clone size: NA
V gene: TRBV25-1

CDR3 DNA: TGTGCCTGGAGTGGGTCCAGGACAGGATACACCGGGGAGCTGTTTTTT
CDR3 protein: CAWSGSRTGYTGELFF
J gene: TRBJ2-2
D gene: TRBD1
clone size: few
V gene: TRBV30

CDR3 DNA: TGTGCCAGCAGTATAGGACCGGTAGCGGGAGTCTCGGATACGCAGTATTTT
CDR3 protein: CASSIGPVAGVSDTQYF
J gene: TRBJ2-3
D gene: TRBD2
clone size: NA
V gene: TRBV2

CDR3 DNA: TGTGCCAGCAGCTTGAACGGGAGGGCCAACAATGAGCAGTTCTTC
CDR3 protein: CASSLNGRANNEQFF
J gene: TRBJ2-1
D gene: TRBD2
clone size: NA
V gene: TRBV7-3

CDR3 DNA: TGTGCCAGCAGCTTCCGACTAGCGGGAGGGCAAGAGACCCAGTACTTC
CDR3 protein: CASSFRLAGGQETQYF
J gene: TRBJ2-5
D gene: TRBD2
clone size: NA
V gene: TRBV5-6

CDR3 DNA: TGTGCCAGCAGCCCGCCCAGCGGGGAGACCCAGTACTTC
CDR3 protein: CASSPPSGETQYF
J gene: TRBJ2-5
D gene: NA
clone size: NA
V gene: TRBV7-3

CDR3 DNA: TGTGCCAGCAGCTCGTGGACAGTCTATGGCTACACCTTC
CDR3 protein: CASSSWTVYGYTF
J gene: TRBJ1-2
D gene: NA
clone size: few
V gene: TRBV7-2

CDR3 DNA: TGTGCCAGCAGCTTAGCGGCAACCCATAGCACAGATACGCAGTATTTT
CDR3 protein: CASSLAATHSTDTQYF
J gene: TRBJ2-3
D gene: NA
clone size: NA
V gene: TRBV7-9

CDR3 DNA: TGCGCCAGCAGCTTGTTCCGGGTGAACACTGAAGCTTTCTTT
CDR3 protein: CASSLFRVNTEAFF
J gene: TRBJ1-1
D gene: NA
clone size: NA
V gene: TRBV5-1

CDR3 DNA: TGCGCCAGCAGCTTAAGACTCCCCTACGAGCAGTACTTC
CDR3 protein: CASSLRLPYEQYF
J gene: TRBJ2-7
D gene: NA
clone size: few
V gene: TRBV5-1

CDR3 DNA: TGTGCCAGCGACAGTCAGGGCTACACCTTC
CDR3 protein: CASDSQGYTF
J gene: TRBJ1-2
D gene: NA
clone size: few
V gene: TRBV28

CDR3 DNA: TGTGCCAGCAGCTCCCGGGACAGGCGGAACTATGGCTACACCTTC
CDR3 protein: CASSSRDRRNYGYTF
J gene: TRBJ1-2
D gene: TRBD1
clone size: NA
V gene: TRBV7-9

CDR3 DNA: TGTGCCAGCAGTCCAGGGGCCTATGGCTACACCTTC
CDR3 protein: CASSPGAYGYTF
J gene: TRBJ1-2
D gene: NA
clone size: NA
V gene: TRBV7-9

CDR3 DNA: TGTGCCATCACAGGAGGGAAAGAAGGGACAGCCTACGAGCAGTACTTC
CDR3 protein: CAITGGKEGTAYEQYF
J gene: TRBJ2-7
D gene: NA
clone size: once
V gene: TRBV2

CDR3 DNA: TGTGCCAGCAGCTTGGAGATTGCATCCTACAATGAGCAGTTCTTC
CDR3 protein: CASSLEIASYNEQFF
J gene: TRBJ2-1
D gene: NA
clone size: NA
V gene: TRBV7-2

CDR3 DNA: TGCGCCAGCAGCTTTTCTTTTCGTTCTGGACTAGCTACCTACGAGCAGTACTTC
CDR3 protein: CASSFSFRSGLATYEQYF
J gene: TRBJ2-7
D gene: TRBD2
clone size: NA
V gene: TRBV5-1

CDR3 DNA: TGTGCCAGCAGCTTCGGGGGCCAAGAGACCCAGTACTTC
CDR3 protein: CASSFGGQETQYF
J gene: TRBJ2-5
D gene: NA
clone size: NA
V gene: TRBV5-4

CDR3 DNA: TGTGCCATGGGCAGGGAGGGCGCAGATACGCAGTATTTT
CDR3 protein: CAMGREGADTQYF
J gene: TRBJ2-3
D gene: TRBD2
clone size: NA
V gene: TRBV6-1

CDR3 DNA: TGTGCCTGTACTAGGGCAGGTTCCTACGAGCAGTACTTC
CDR3 protein: CACTRAGSYEQYF
J gene: TRBJ2-7
D gene: NA
clone size: NA
V gene: TRBV30

CDR3 DNA: TGTGCCAGCAGTTTTCAGGGAGGAGGGCAGCCCCAGCATTTT
CDR3 protein: CASSFQGGGQPQHF
J gene: TRBJ1-5
D gene: NA
clone size: once
V gene: TRBV28

CDR3 DNA: TGTGCCAGCAGCTTAACTAGCGGCTACAATGAGCAGTTCTTC
CDR3 protein: CASSLTSGYNEQFF
J gene: TRBJ2-1
D gene: TRBD2
clone size: NA
V gene: TRBV7-2

CDR3 DNA: TGCAGCGTGGCAGGGGTACTCTCCTACGAGCAGTACTTC
CDR3 protein: CSVAGVLSYEQYF
J gene: TRBJ2-7
D gene: NA
clone size: few
V gene: TRBV29-1

CDR3 DNA: TGTGCCAGCAGTTTAACTAGGACTAGCGAGATTCAGTACTTC
CDR3 protein: CASSLTRTSEIQYF
J gene: TRBJ2-4
D gene: TRBD2
clone size: few
V gene: TRBV27